The 15 T cell receptor beta chains listed next were all sequenced from one sample in a study of CD8 T cells in ankylosing spondylitis. The antigens for these receptors are not known. General observations from the study: The study identified a TCR beta motif of roughly eight highly homologous variants that appeared characteristic of ankylosing spondylitis blood.

MiXCR was run by TCRdb on the 5' RACE reads, yielding one entry per CDR3 protein. The table shows hundreds of thousands of distinct CDR3 sequences, with about an eighth occurring only once. Material for sequencing was blood, either unsorted or a sorted T cell fraction (not recorded which). The receptors were sampled from a male donor with ankylosing spondylitis.

This clonotype was observed many times. The chain carries TRBV24-1 and TRBJ1-2, with D unresolved. Trimming took off 4 bases at V and 4 bases at J, with 9 bases between the two ends. Germline V gene data show CDR1 as KGHDR and CDR2 as SFDVKD. This CDR3 comprises 13 residues. This CDR3 reads CATSEGGGYGYTF. The CDR3 bases are TGTGCCACCAGTGAGGGAGGCGGCTATGGCTACACCTTC.

The chain has TRBV5-1 and TRBJ1-3, with D tentatively TRBD1 (6 bases). The V gene lost 4 bases and the J gene lost 3 bases, with 14 bases spanning the gap. From germline, CDR1 is SGHRS and CDR2 YFSETQ. The CDR3 totals 15 residues. CDR3 protein: CASSKDPGDGNTIYF. The CDR3 DNA sequence: TGCGCCAGCAGCAAAGACCCAGGGGATGGAAACACCATATATTTT.

The chain uses TRBV20-1 and TRBJ2-3; D call uncertain. Trimming took off 2 bases at V and 2 bases at J, with 11 bases between the two ends. Germline V lookup: CDR1 DFQATT, CDR2 SNEGSKA (reference sequence). This CDR3 spans 14 amino acids. The CDR3 loop reads CSARNLAFTDTQYF. The CDR3, as DNA: TGCAGTGCTAGAAATCTGGCGTTCACAGATACGCAGTATTTT.

In its sample, this clonotype was seen a few times. The rearrangement joins TRBV4-2 to TRBJ1-1; 8 nucleotides agree with TRBD1. The CDR3 runs 13 residues. V was clipped by 4 bases and J by 11 bases; unmatched bases: 9. Germline-derived CDR1 and CDR2 are LGHNA and YNFKEQ. CDR3 sequence: CASSLQGVSGAFF. The CDR3 region has the DNA TGTGCCAGCAGCCTACAGGGGGTTTCCGGCGCTTTCTTT.

This clonotype has just a few counts. The chain combines TRBV7-2 with TRBJ1-2; 9 nucleotides agree with TRBD1. The CDR3 is 16 residues long. CDR1 and CDR2 from the germline V gene are SGHTA and FQGNSA. Unmatched junction bases numbered 9, after V lost 5 bases and J lost 2 bases. In nucleotides, the CDR3 is TGTGCCAGCAGCATCTCTGCCGGGACAGGGAACTATGGCTACACCTTC. Protein: CASSISAGTGNYGYTF. Full variable domain (remainder filled in from reference TRBV7-2 and TRBJ1-2): GAGVSQSPSNKVTEKGKDVELRCDPISGHTALYWYRQSLGQGLEFLIYFQGNSAPDKSGLPSDRFSAERTGGSVSTLTIQRTQQEDSAVYLCASSISAGTGNYGYTFGSGTRLTVV.

The chain uses TRBV4-3 and TRBJ2-2; 7 nucleotides align to TRBD1. The CDR3 consists of 16 residues. V trimming: 3 bases; J trimming: 5 bases; junction bases outside the gene matches: 9. Germline lookup yields CDR1 LGHNA and CDR2 YSLEER. Written as DNA, the CDR3 is TGCGCCAGCAGCCACGCCCTCGGACAGGCTACCGGGGAGCTGTTTTTT. Translating it yields CASSHALGQATGELFF.

This clonotype has ten or more counts. The chain uses TRBV20-1 and TRBJ2-7; either TRBD1 or TRBD2 may fit D (5 bases each). The CDR3 length is 14 residues. V was clipped by 1 base and J by 7 bases, with 17 bases between them. Germline CDR1 and CDR2: DFQATT and SNEGSKA (reference sequence). The CDR3 here is CSARAGTAILEQYF. CDR3 bases: TGCAGTGCTAGAGCCGGGACGGCCATTCTAGAGCAGTACTTC.

This clonotype turned up a few times. This sequence joins TRBV4-2 and TRBJ2-4; TRBD2 is a possible D gene (6 bases). The V gene's germline CDR1 is LGHNA and CDR2 YNFKEQ. This CDR3 is built from 16 residues. Trimming took off 0 bases at V and 4 bases at J, with 13 bases between the two ends. The CDR3 region has the DNA TGTGCCAGCAGCCAAGAAGCAGGGACTTTAAAAAACATTCAGTACTTC. This translates into CASSQEAGTLKNIQYF.

The V and J genes are TRBV20-1 and TRBJ1-6; D is uncertain. V lost 4 bases and J lost 4, with 11 bases in between. The CDR3 is made up of 14 amino acids. Germline V gene data show CDR1 as DFQATT and CDR2 as SNEGSKA (reference sequence). CDR3 sequence (DNA): TGCAGTGCTACATTACACCTTTATAATTCACCCCTCCACTTT. Its translation is CSATLHLYNSPLHF.

This clonotype was counted a few times. The rearrangement joins TRBV4-3 to TRBJ2-2; 7 bases agree with TRBD2. The CDR3 loop spans 17 amino acids. V trimming: 0 bases; J trimming: 6 bases; junction bases outside the gene matches: 10. The germline V gene has CDR1 LGHNA and CDR2 YSLEER. Here the CDR3 reads CASSQDEGRGGSGELFF. In DNA, the CDR3 is TGCGCCAGCAGCCAAGATGAGGGACGGGGAGGGTCCGGGGAGCTGTTTTTT.

This clonotype was detected ten times or more. V gene TRBV29-1 combines with J gene TRBJ2-5; D is unclear. Germline lookup yields CDR1 SQVTM and CDR2 ANQGSEA. The CDR3 totals 12 residues. Trimming removed 3 bases at V and 5 bases at J, with 10 bases between. The CDR3 loop is CSVEQAPETQYF. In DNA, the CDR3 is TGCAGCGTTGAGCAGGCCCCGGAGACCCAGTACTTC.

The chain joins TRBV7-2 to TRBJ1-6; D is unresolved. The V gene lost 3 bases and the J gene lost 16 bases, with 16 bases spanning the gap. Per germline, CDR1 SGHTA and CDR2 FQGNSA. CDR3 length equals 13 residues. In nucleotides, the CDR3 is TGTGCCAGCAGCTTCGCGGGTCTCCCCGGGCTCCACTTT. This encodes CASSFAGLPGLHF.

The V gene is TRBV20-1, the J gene TRBJ2-7; 10 nucleotides match TRBD1. With V trimmed by 7 bases and J by 5 bases, 5 bases remained unmatched. Germline loops: CDR1 DFQATT, CDR2 SNEGSKA (reference sequence). This CDR3 region has 12 residues. This chain's CDR3 is CSGDRGNDEQYF. CDR3 bases: TGCAGTGGGGACAGGGGAAACGACGAGCAGTACTTC.

The sample holds a few counts of this clonotype. This sequence joins TRBV20-1 and TRBJ1-6; D remains ambiguous. The CDR3 has 13 residues. Germline-derived CDR1 and CDR2 are DFQATT and SNEGSKA (reference sequence). V lost 1 base and J 8 bases, leaving 9 bases between the germline ends. The CDR3 reads CSARGLGDSPLHF. In DNA, the CDR3 is TGCAGTGCTAGAGGTCTTGGGGATTCACCCCTCCACTTT.

The chain combines TRBV11-2 with TRBJ2-7; D is perhaps TRBD2 (6 bases). V lost 1 base to trimming and J lost 9 bases, with 19 bases between them. The CDR3 is 15 residues long. Germline CDR1 reads SGHAT; CDR2 reads FQNNGV. DNA of the CDR3: TGTGCCAGCAGCTTAGTAAGAGGGAGGTCTACATTGCAGTACTTC. Translation gives CASSLVRGRSTLQYF. Looking up the rest from reference TRBV11-2 and TRBJ2-7 gives the full variable domain: EAGVAQSPRYKIIEKRQSVAFWCNPISGHATLYWYQQILGQGPKLLIQFQNNGVVDDSQLPKDRFSAERLKGVDSTLKIQPAKLEDSAVYLCASSLVRGRSTLQYFGPGTRLTVT.